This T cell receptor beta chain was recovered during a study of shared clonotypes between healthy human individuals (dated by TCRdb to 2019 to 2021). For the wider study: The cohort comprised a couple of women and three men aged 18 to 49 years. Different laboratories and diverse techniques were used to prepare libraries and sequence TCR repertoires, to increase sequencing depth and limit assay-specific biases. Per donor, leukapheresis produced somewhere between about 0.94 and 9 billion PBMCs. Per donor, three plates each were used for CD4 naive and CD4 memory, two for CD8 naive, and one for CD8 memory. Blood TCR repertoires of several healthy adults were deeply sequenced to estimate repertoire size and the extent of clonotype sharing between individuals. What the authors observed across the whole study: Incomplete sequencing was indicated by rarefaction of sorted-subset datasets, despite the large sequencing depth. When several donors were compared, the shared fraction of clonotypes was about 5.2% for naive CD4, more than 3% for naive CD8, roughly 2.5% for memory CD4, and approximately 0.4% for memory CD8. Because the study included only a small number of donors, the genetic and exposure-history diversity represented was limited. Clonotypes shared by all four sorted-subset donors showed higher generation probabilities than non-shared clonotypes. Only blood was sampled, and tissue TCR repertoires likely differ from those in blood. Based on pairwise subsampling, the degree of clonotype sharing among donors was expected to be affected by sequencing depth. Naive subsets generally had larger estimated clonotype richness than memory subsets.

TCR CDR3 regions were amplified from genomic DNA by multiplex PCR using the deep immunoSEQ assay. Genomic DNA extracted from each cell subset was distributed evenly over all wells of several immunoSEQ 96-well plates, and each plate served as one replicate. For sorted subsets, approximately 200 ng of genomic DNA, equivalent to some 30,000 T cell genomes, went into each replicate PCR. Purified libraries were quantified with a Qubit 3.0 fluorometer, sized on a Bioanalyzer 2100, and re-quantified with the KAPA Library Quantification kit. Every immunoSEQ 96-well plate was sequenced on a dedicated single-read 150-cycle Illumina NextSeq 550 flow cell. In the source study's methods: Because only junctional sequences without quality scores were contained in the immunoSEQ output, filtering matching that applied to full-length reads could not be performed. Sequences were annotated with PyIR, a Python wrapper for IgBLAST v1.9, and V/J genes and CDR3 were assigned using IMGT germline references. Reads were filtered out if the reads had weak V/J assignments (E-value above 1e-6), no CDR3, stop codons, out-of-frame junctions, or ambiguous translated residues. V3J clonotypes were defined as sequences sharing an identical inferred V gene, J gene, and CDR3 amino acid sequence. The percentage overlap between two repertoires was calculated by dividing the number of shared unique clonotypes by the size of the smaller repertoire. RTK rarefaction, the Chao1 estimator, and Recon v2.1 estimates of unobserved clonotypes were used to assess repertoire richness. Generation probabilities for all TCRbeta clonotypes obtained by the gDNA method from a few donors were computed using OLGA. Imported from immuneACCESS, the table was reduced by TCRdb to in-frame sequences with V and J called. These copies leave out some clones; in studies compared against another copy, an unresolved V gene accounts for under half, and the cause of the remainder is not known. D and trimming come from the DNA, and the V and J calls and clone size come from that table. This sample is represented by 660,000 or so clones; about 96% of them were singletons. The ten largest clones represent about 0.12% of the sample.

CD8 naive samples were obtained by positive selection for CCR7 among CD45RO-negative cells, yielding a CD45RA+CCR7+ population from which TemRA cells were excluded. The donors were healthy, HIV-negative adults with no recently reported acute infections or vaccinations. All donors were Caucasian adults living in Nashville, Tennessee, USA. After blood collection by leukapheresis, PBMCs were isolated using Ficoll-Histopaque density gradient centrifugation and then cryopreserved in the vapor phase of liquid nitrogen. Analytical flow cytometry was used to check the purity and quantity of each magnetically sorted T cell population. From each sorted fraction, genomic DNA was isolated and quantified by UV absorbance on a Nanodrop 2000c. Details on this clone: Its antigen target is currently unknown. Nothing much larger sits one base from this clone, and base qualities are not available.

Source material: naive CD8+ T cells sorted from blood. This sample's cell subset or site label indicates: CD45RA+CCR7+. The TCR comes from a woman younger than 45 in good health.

This receptor carries the CDR3 CASSWAELAVYNEQFF. In nucleotides, the sequence is TGCGCCAGCAGCTGGGCGGAACTAGCGGTGTACAATGAGCAGTTCTTC. The rearrangement combines TRBV5-1 with TRBJ2-1, with 8 junctional bases fitting TRBD2. The CDR3 sequence holds 16 residues, the cysteine and phenylalanine included. CDR3 DNA only is kept here, 48 bases in frame from base 1. V ends up 3 bases short and J 4 bases short, with an unmatched junction base count of 9. CDR1 and CDR2 were assigned from the germline V gene as SGHRS and YFSETQ. With all but the CDR3 taken from the reference TRBV5-1 and TRBJ2-1 genes, the full variable domain is: KAGVTQTPRYLIKTRGQQVTLSCSPISGHRSVSWYQQTPGQGLQFLFEYFSETQRNKGNFPGRFSGRQFSNSRSEMNVSTLELGDSALYLCASSWAELAVYNEQFFGPGTRLTVL.